This T cell receptor (beta chain) stems from a study of T-cell memory formation after mild COVID-19. TCRdb processed the 5' RACE reads anew with MiXCR; each CDR3 protein has one entry. The sample comprises around 250,000 distinct CDR3 sequences, 15% to 20% of which are singletons, and roughly 24% rests with the top ten. The V and J ends lost 7 bases and 4 bases, in that order; junction bases with no gene match: 12. CDR3 size: 14 residues. CDR1 and CDR2 from the germline V gene are SQVTM and ANQGSEA. Sequenced sample: PBMCs or a T cell subset sorted from them (not recorded which). The V gene is TRBV29-1, the J gene TRBJ1-1, with 7 bases aligning to TRBD1. This TCR was sampled from a man between 18 and 35 years old who had mild COVID-19 (a few samples of this study predate the infection). Cell type and time point are not known. DNA for the CDR3: TGCAGCGACCTGACAGGGCCGCGTGGCACTGAAGCTTTCTTT. It specifies CSDLTGPRGTEAFF.